In its sample, the clone carrying this T cell receptor (beta chain) is medium-sized. MiXCR, run by TCRdb on the PCR reads, gives a single entry per CDR3 protein. Among around 10,000 distinct CDR3 sequences listed, 45% to 50% were seen once. This sample stems from a study of immune characterization of retroperitoneal liposarcoma. V lost 5 bases to trimming and J lost 1 base; unmatched junction nucleotides: 13. The CDR3 is 17 residues long. Germline V gives CDR1 MNHNS, CDR2 SASEGT. What was sequenced was tumor tissue. The rearrangement joins TRBV6-1 to TRBJ1-1; 7 bases align to TRBD1. This clonotype was sampled from a female donor with retroperitoneal liposarcoma. CDR3 coding DNA: TGTGCCAGCAGTATTCAACCCCCGGGACAGACGAACACTGAAGCTTTCTTT. Amino acids: CASSIQPPGQTNTEAFF.